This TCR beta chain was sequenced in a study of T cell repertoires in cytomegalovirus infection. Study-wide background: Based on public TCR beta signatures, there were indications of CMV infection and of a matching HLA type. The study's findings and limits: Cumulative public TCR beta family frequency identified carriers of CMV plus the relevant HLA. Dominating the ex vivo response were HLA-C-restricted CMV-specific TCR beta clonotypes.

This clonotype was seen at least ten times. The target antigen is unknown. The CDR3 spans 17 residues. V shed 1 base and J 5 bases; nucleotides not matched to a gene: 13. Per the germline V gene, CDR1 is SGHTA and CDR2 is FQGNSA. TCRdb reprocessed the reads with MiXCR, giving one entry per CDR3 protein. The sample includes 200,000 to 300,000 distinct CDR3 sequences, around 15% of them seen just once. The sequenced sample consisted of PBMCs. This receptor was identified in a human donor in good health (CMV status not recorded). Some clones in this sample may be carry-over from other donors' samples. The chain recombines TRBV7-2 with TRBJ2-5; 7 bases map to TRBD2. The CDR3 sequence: CASSLVGSGRTGETQYF. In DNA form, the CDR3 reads TGTGCCAGCAGCTTAGTTGGTAGCGGGCGAACGGGGGAGACCCAGTACTTC.